Listed below are T cell receptor beta chains from one sample, sequenced in a study of T and B cells in COVID-19 patients. MiXCR was run by TCRdb on the multiplex PCR reads, yielding one entry per CDR3 protein. The sample contains 5,500 to 8,000 distinct CDR3 sequences, 31% of which appear only once. Input material: blood. These receptors were obtained from a human donor with active COVID-19. Each CDR3 is given with its conserved first and last residue. Fields, in order: D gene, clone size, V gene, J gene, CDR3 protein, CDR3 DNA. D genes are given only for firm matches. Size is omitted from some rows. Given values are once, few, many or a class for expanded clones.

NA	medium-sized	TRBV19	TRBJ2-7	CASSIQGLYNEQYF	TGTGCCAGTAGTATTCAGGGGTTGTATAACGAGCAGTACTTC
NA	few	TRBV12-3/TRBV12-4	TRBJ1-3	CASSFPGPGNTIYF	TGTGCCAGCAGTTTCCCGGGGCCCGGAAACACCATATATTTT
NA	NA	TRBV6-1	TRBJ1-3	CASSGSALFPGNTIYF	TGTGCCAGCAGTGGATCGGCGCTATTTCCGGGAAACACCATATATTTT
TRBD1	medium-sized	TRBV19	TRBJ1-2	CASSSETGNIYGYTF	TGTGCCAGTAGTAGCGAGACAGGGAATATCTATGGCTACACCTTC
TRBD2	few	TRBV5-6	TRBJ2-5	CASSLTSGSKETQYF	TGTGCCAGCAGCTTAACTAGCGGGTCGAAAGAGACCCAGTACTTC
TRBD2	NA	TRBV7-6	TRBJ2-7	CASSGEAGGRNEQYF	TGTGCCAGCAGCGGAGAAGCGGGGGGACGGAACGAGCAGTACTTC
NA	medium-sized	TRBV19	TRBJ2-1	CASSIGVYNEQFF	TGTGCCAGTAGTATAGGGGTTTACAATGAGCAGTTCTTC
NA	medium-sized	TRBV29-1	TRBJ1-4	CSVREGEKLFF	TGCAGCGTTAGAGAAGGTGAAAAACTGTTTTTT
TRBD1	NA	TRBV7-2	TRBJ2-7	CASRKGQGTYEQYF	TGTGCCAGCAGAAAGGGACAGGGGACCTACGAGCAGTACTTC
NA	medium-sized	TRBV6-5	TRBJ1-2	CASSYGAGRLRNGYTF	TGTGCCAGCAGTTACGGGGCAGGAAGGCTACGGAATGGCTACACCTTC
TRBD2	medium-sized	TRBV19	TRBJ2-3	CASSIGGLAGGRDTQYF	TGTGCCAGTAGTATAGGGGGGCTAGCGGGGGGCCGTGATACGCAGTATTTT
TRBD2	medium-sized	TRBV6-2/TRBV6-3	TRBJ2-1	CASSRSRTSGGGNEQFF	TGTGCCAGCAGTCGATCCCGGACTAGCGGGGGGGGCAATGAGCAGTTCTTC
NA	NA	TRBV5-6	TRBJ1-6	CASSAPQSLRSPLHF	TGTGCCAGCAGCGCCCCACAGTCCCTACGATCACCCCTCCACTTT
NA	few	TRBV6-5	TRBJ1-2	CASRRRGGGGANYGYTF	TGTGCCAGCAGAAGACGGGGGGGGGGGGGAGCTAACTATGGCTACACCTTC
NA	medium-sized	TRBV19	TRBJ2-1	CASGNGFSGNEQFF	TGTGCCAGTGGCAATGGATTCTCTGGGAATGAGCAGTTCTTC
TRBD2	NA	TRBV5-5	TRBJ2-5	CASSLVGSTSYQETQYF	TGCGCCAGCAGCTTGGTGGGGTCGACTAGCTATCAAGAGACCCAGTACTTC
NA	NA	TRBV14	TRBJ1-2	CASSQDIVSYGYTF	TGTGCCAGCAGCCAAGATATCGTGTCGTATGGCTACACCTTC
TRBD1	medium-sized	TRBV5-4	TRBJ2-3	CASRSNRGPDTQYF	TGTGCCAGCAGATCTAACAGGGGGCCAGATACGCAGTATTTT
NA	NA	TRBV6-4	TRBJ1-5	CASSLYEGTTVNQPQHF	TGTGCCAGCAGTCTCTACGAAGGGACTACTGTCAATCAGCCCCAGCATTTT
NA	medium-sized	TRBV6-1	TRBJ2-5	CASSPGQQETQYF	TGTGCCAGCAGCCCAGGGCAGCAAGAGACCCAGTACTTC
NA	NA	TRBV20-1	TRBJ2-3	CSARLGFTDTQYF	TGCAGTGCTAGACTAGGGTTCACAGATACGCAGTATTTT
NA	few	TRBV5-1	TRBJ2-2	CASSLELTGELFF	TGCGCCAGCAGCTTGGAGCTGACCGGGGAGCTGTTTTTT
NA	NA	TRBV11-2	TRBJ1-2	CASSLDGRNYGYTF	TGTGCCAGCAGCTTAGACGGCAGAAACTATGGCTACACCTTC
TRBD2	NA	TRBV5-1	TRBJ2-1	CASSGGNSGVDEQFF	TGCGCCAGCAGCGGAGGCAATAGCGGGGTCGATGAGCAGTTCTTC
TRBD1	NA	TRBV20-1	TRBJ2-3	CSASGQVTDTQYF	TGCAGTGCTAGTGGACAGGTGACAGATACGCAGTATTTT
NA	once	TRBV20-1	TRBJ1-1	CSASGGPTEAFF	TGCAGTGCTAGTGGGGGGCCCACTGAAGCTTTCTTT
NA	NA	TRBV6-5	TRBJ1-1	CASSELVEAFF	TGTGCCAGCAGTGAATTGGTTGAAGCTTTCTTT
TRBD1	NA	TRBV6-5	TRBJ1-1	CASSTITGAPPEAFF	TGTGCCAGCAGTACTATAACAGGGGCCCCCCCTGAAGCTTTCTTT
NA	few	TRBV27	TRBJ1-1	CASRLTGNTEAFF	TGTGCCAGTCGACTAACAGGGAACACTGAAGCTTTCTTT
NA	few	TRBV12-3/TRBV12-4	TRBJ1-5	CASSFGYGNQPQHF	TGTGCCAGCAGTTTCGGTTATGGCAATCAGCCCCAGCATTTT
TRBD1	few	TRBV6-6	TRBJ1-4	CASSTRQGAAVKLFF	TGTGCCAGCAGTACAAGACAGGGGGCCGCGGTAAAACTGTTTTTT
NA	medium-sized	TRBV29-1	TRBJ1-2	CSVENHLGRYGYTF	TGCAGCGTTGAAAACCACCTAGGCCGCTATGGCTACACCTTC
NA	NA	TRBV13	TRBJ1-2	CASSIGNVNYGYTF	TGTGCCAGCAGCATAGGGAACGTTAACTATGGCTACACCTTC
NA	few	TRBV12-3/TRBV12-4	TRBJ2-5	CASSTPEETQYF	TGTGCCAGCAGTACCCCTGAGGAGACCCAGTACTTC
TRBD1	NA	TRBV7-3	TRBJ2-1	CASSTNRGTNEQFF	TGTGCCAGCAGCACTAACAGGGGTACTAATGAGCAGTTCTTC
TRBD1	few	TRBV19	TRBJ1-1	CASSLRDRVGTEAFF	TGTGCCAGTAGTCTCCGGGACAGGGTTGGCACTGAAGCTTTCTTT
TRBD1	medium-sized	TRBV29-1	TRBJ1-2	CSVDREANYGYTF	TGCAGCGTCGACAGGGAAGCTAACTATGGCTACACCTTC
NA	once	TRBV5-1	TRBJ1-4	CASRPDSYNEKLFF	TGCGCCAGCAGACCTGACAGCTATAATGAAAAACTGTTTTTT
NA	NA	TRBV5-6	TRBJ2-1	CASSYVAGPYNEQFF	TGTGCCAGCAGCTACGTAGCCGGCCCCTACAATGAGCAGTTCTTC
NA	few	TRBV6-2/TRBV6-3	TRBJ1-3	CASRPLGNTIYF	TGTGCCAGCAGGCCGTTGGGAAACACCATATATTTT
NA	NA	TRBV6-2/TRBV6-3	TRBJ1-5	CASTGGAGRQPQHF	TGTGCCAGCACCGGGGGGGCAGGGAGGCAGCCCCAGCATTTT
NA	medium-sized	TRBV27	TRBJ2-3	CASSSPLWGHTDTQYF	TGTGCCAGCAGTTCCCCCTTGTGGGGACACACAGATACGCAGTATTTT
NA	medium-sized	TRBV19	TRBJ2-5	CASSIKGRNQETQYF	TGTGCCAGTAGTATAAAAGGGCGCAATCAAGAGACCCAGTACTTC
NA	NA	TRBV4-2	TRBJ2-3	CASSQDTSRDTQYF	TGCGCCAGCAGCCAAGATACTAGCCGGGATACGCAGTATTTT
TRBD2	NA	TRBV7-2	TRBJ2-1	CASSITSGGLGEQFF	TGTGCCAGCAGCATAACTAGCGGGGGGTTGGGTGAGCAGTTCTTC
NA	NA	TRBV27	TRBJ2-3	CASSGSVGGLTDTQYF	TGTGCCAGCAGCGGGAGCGTCGGGGGCCTCACAGATACGCAGTATTTT
NA	NA	TRBV12-3/TRBV12-4	TRBJ1-3	CASSPWGSGNTIYF	TGTGCCAGCAGTCCATGGGGCTCTGGAAACACCATATATTTT
NA	medium-sized	TRBV29-1	TRBJ1-4	CSVAVTQGKLFF	TGCAGCGTTGCAGTTACACAGGGAAAACTGTTTTTT
TRBD1	medium-sized	TRBV15	TRBJ2-6	CATSTPPGQESSGANVLTF	TGTGCCACCAGCACACCACCGGGACAGGAGAGCTCTGGGGCCAACGTCCTGACTTTC
TRBD1	few	TRBV27	TRBJ1-2	CASSPQDRGPYGYTF	TGTGCCAGCAGTCCCCAGGACAGGGGGCCCTATGGCTACACCTTC
NA	few	TRBV6-4	TRBJ1-2	CASSAGGSFAEGYTF	TGTGCCAGCAGTGCCGGGGGGAGTTTCGCAGAGGGCTACACCTTC
NA	few	TRBV15	TRBJ2-3	CATSNNLADTQYF	TGTGCCACCAGCAACAACTTGGCTGATACGCAGTATTTT
NA	NA	TRBV29-1	TRBJ1-1	CSVVRIGTEAFF	TGCAGCGTTGTAAGGATAGGTACTGAAGCTTTCTTT
NA	medium-sized	TRBV27	TRBJ2-6	CASSLLAGANVLTF	TGTGCCAGCAGTTTATTGGCTGGGGCCAACGTCCTGACTTTC
NA	few	TRBV12-3/TRBV12-4	TRBJ2-1	CASSPEVNEQFF	TGTGCCAGCAGTCCCGAGGTCAATGAGCAGTTCTTC
NA	NA	TRBV6-5	TRBJ2-3	CASIPDTASTDTQYF	TGTGCCAGCATTCCGGACACGGCGAGCACAGATACGCAGTATTTT
NA	NA	TRBV5-6	TRBJ1-2	CASSLNYGYTF	TGTGCCAGCAGCCTTAACTATGGCTACACCTTC
NA	NA	TRBV11-2	TRBJ1-1	CASSQEKGSDKAFF	TGTGCCAGCAGTCAAGAGAAGGGGTCTGATAAAGCTTTCTTT